The 9 T cell receptor beta chains listed next were all sequenced from one sample in a study of blood T cells in healthy people across ages. Alongside a J-beta primer mix, a sample-barcoded 5' primer served in a second PCR lasting roughly 7 to 11 cycles. TCRdb re-called the 5' RACE reads with MiXCR, one entry per CDR3 protein. The sample yields 980,000 or so distinct CDR3 sequences, 48% seen once. Sample: blood. The origin of the receptors is a young man in good health.

This clonotype occurred a few times. V gene TRBV4-2 combines with J gene TRBJ2-3, with TRBD2 identical over 11 bases. The CDR3 runs to 17 residues. Germline V CDR1 and CDR2: LGHNA, YNFKEQ. V lost 0 bases and J lost 2; bases outside the gene matches: 4. The CDR3 protein is CASSQDKLAGVTDTQYF. The DNA of the CDR3 is TGTGCCAGCAGCCAAGATAAACTAGCGGGGGTCACAGATACGCAGTATTTT.

This clonotype was counted only a few times. The chain links TRBV12-3 or TRBV12-4 to TRBJ1-5; 11 bases fit TRBD1. Trimming at V came to 6 bases and at J to 5 bases, leaving 6 bases not matched to a gene. The CDR3 is 15 residues long. Here the CDR3 DNA reads TGTGCCAGCAGCGGGACAGGGGGACCCTATCAGCCCCAGCATTTT. Its protein is CASSGTGGPYQPQHF.

The V call is TRBV27, the J call TRBJ2-1; D gene ambiguous. The CDR3 is made up of 13 amino acids. V was cut by 5 bases and J by 13 bases, with 18 bases left in between. From germline, CDR1 is MNHEY and CDR2 SMNVEV (reference sequence). The CDR3 nucleotides are TGTGCCAGCAGTGCCGGACGACAAGAGACCCAGTTCTTC. It encodes CASSAGRQETQFF.

This clonotype showed up just a few times. The CDR3 loop reads CASSSLTMGYYGYTF. The CDR3 DNA reads as TGTGCCAGCAGTTCCCTTACTATGGGGTACTATGGCTACACCTTC. This chain connects TRBV28 to TRBJ1-2, with D hard to call. V lost 4 bases, J lost 3 bases, and 15 bases lay in between. Germline CDR1 reads MDHEN; CDR2 reads SYDVKM. This CDR3 contains 15 residues.

V gene TRBV28 combines with J gene TRBJ1-2; TRBD1 agrees at 8 bases. The CDR3 consists of 16 residues. V lost 2 bases and J lost 2; bases outside the gene matches: 7. CDR1 MDHEN and CDR2 SYDVKM come from the germline V gene. The CDR3: CASSLRTGGTNYGYTF. The DNA for the CDR3 is TGTGCCAGCAGTTTACGAACAGGGGGGACGAACTATGGCTACACCTTC.

As to this clonotype: At one boundary the junction diverges from the germline segment, which might be a read error. This chain links TRBV4-1 with TRBJ1-5; D not resolved. The germline CDR1 and CDR2 sequences are MGHRA and YSYEKL. The CDR3 is 14 residues long. The CDR3 bases are TGCGCCAGCAGTCAAGACCCCGAACTTCAGCCCCAGCATTTT. It yields the protein CASSQDPELQPQHF.

V is TRBV10-3 and J is TRBJ2-1; 8 bases agree with TRBD1. The V and J ends lost 6 bases and 3 bases, in that order; junction bases with no gene match: 7. Germline assignment: CDR1 ENHRY and CDR2 SYGVKD. The CDR3 spans 15 residues. CDR3 sequence: CAISPRGQDYNEQFF. CDR3 DNA: TGTGCCATCAGCCCCAGGGGGCAAGACTACAATGAGCAGTTCTTC.

This chain joins TRBV30 and TRBJ2-1, with 8 bases identical to TRBD2. The CDR3 has 13 residues. The V gene end was trimmed by 3 bases and the J gene end by 2 bases; junction bases not matched to a gene: 0. Germline V gene sequence: CDR1 GTSNPN, CDR2 SVGIG (reference sequence). The CDR3 reads CAWSGGAYNEQFF. For the CDR3, the DNA is TGTGCCTGGAGCGGGGGGGCCTACAATGAGCAGTTCTTC.

The gene calls are TRBV18 and TRBJ2-7; tentative D call: TRBD1 (5 bases). Germline loops: CDR1 KGHSH, CDR2 LQKENI. V lost 5 bases to trimming and J lost 5 bases, with 19 bases between them. CDR3 length: 15 residues. The CDR3 here is CASSAQRQPRNEQYF. The CDR3 coding sequence is TGTGCCAGCTCAGCCCAAAGACAGCCTCGGAACGAGCAGTACTTC.